These 29 T cell receptor beta chains were all obtained from the same sample, sequenced in a study of Ad26.COV2.S vaccination and SARS-CoV-2 variants (dated by TCRdb to about 2021). The library was prepared using the immunoSEQ multiplex PCR assay. TCRdb re-hosts the immuneACCESS table, in-frame sequences only. Its copies lack some clones; in the studies checked, an unresolved V gene accounts for under half of them, and the cause for the rest is not known. This sample comprises under 400,000 clones, roughly 84% of them detected only once. About 3% of the sample is taken by the ten largest. Reading the label with the study, this specimen's treatment or condition is: roughly 20 received Ad26.COV2.S at low or high dose, single or two shots; about 5 received placebo; per-sample allocation not given. Repertoires of vaccine and placebo recipients were sequenced from samples taken on day 63 after the first injection.

The material was peripheral blood, obtained in a trial of Ad26.COV2.S vaccine versus placebo. The source is a person between 18 and 60 years old who received the Ad26.COV2.S COVID-19 vaccine or a placebo.

The rearrangement uses TRBV28 and TRBJ2-7; 7 nucleotides align to TRBD1. The V and J ends lost 7 bases and 2 bases, in that order; junction bases with no gene match: 8. Germline V gene lookup returns CDR1 MDHEN and CDR2 SYDVKM. The CDR3 has 14 amino acids. The CDR3 here is CASTLGQAPYEQYF. CDR3 sequence (DNA): TGTGCCAGCACCCTCGGACAGGCCCCCTACGAGCAGTACTTC.

This clone was counted a single time. The chain recombines TRBV6-6 with TRBJ1-1; D perhaps matches TRBD1 (6 bases). V gave up 8 bases and J gave up 5 bases, with 12 bases separating them. The CDR3 is made up of 12 amino acids. In germline, CDR1 is MNHNY, CDR2 SVGAGI (reference sequence). The CDR3 region has the DNA TGTGCCAGCCTGAACAGGGAGACTGAAGCTTTCTTT. This translates into CASLNRETEAFF.

The CDR3 DNA is TGTGCCAGCAGCCAATCGGGCGATCAGCCCCAGCATTTT. Its protein product is CASSQSGDQPQHF. The gene calls are TRBV14 and TRBJ1-5, with no clear D. CDR1 is SGHDN and CDR2 is FVKESK in the germline V gene. The CDR3 length is 13 residues. V lost 2 bases to trimming and J lost 5 bases, with 7 bases between them.

V gene TRBV7-9 combines with J gene TRBJ1-2; the D gene is possibly TRBD1 (6 bases). The V gene lost 5 bases and the J gene lost 2 bases, with 12 bases spanning the gap. The CDR3 has 14 residues. The germline V gene has CDR1 SEHNR and CDR2 FQNEAQ (reference sequence). The CDR3 DNA reads TGTGCCAGCAGCCTACTTACAGGGAACTATGGCTACACCTTC. Its translation is CASSLLTGNYGYTF.

The chain joins TRBV7-9 to TRBJ1-1; D not resolved. Trimming took off 5 bases at V and 1 base at J, with 14 bases between the two ends. From germline, CDR1 is SEHNR and CDR2 FQNEAQ (reference sequence). This CDR3 has 15 residues. CDR3 DNA: TGTGCCAGCAGCCCACCCGGACGGAAGAACACTGAAGCTTTCTTT. Translating gives CASSPPGRKNTEAFF.

This clone showed up just once. The chain is built from TRBV19 and TRBJ2-7; 9 bases match TRBD1. CDR1 and CDR2 (germline): LNHDA, SQIVND (reference sequence). V was pared by 6 bases and J by 5 bases, with 8 bases of the junction left unmatched. The CDR3 spans 14 residues. In DNA form, the CDR3 reads TGTGCCAGTAGCTGGGACAGGGAGAAAGACGAGCAGTACTTC. It codes for CASSWDREKDEQYF.

The chain combines TRBV7-9 with TRBJ1-6; 9 bases align to TRBD1. CDR1 and CDR2 from the germline V gene are SEHNR and FQNEAQ (reference sequence). The CDR3 extends over 15 amino acids. Trimming removed 1 base from V and 9 bases from J; junction bases left unmatched: 4. The CDR3 sequence is CASSLEQGAISPLHF. The CDR3 nucleotides read TGTGCCAGCAGCTTAGAACAGGGGGCAATTTCACCCCTCCACTTT.

Note on this clone: One end of the junction fails to match germline, which may point to a read error. The chain links TRBV12-3 or TRBV12-4 to TRBJ1-2; no clear D gene. CDR3 length: 12 amino acids. The CDR3 sequence: CASSPGSAQALF. The CDR3 DNA sequence: TGTGCCAGCAGCCCAGGCAGTGCCCAGGCTCTCTTC.

The V call is TRBV6-5, the J call TRBJ2-5; possibly TRBD1 for D (8 bases). Germline-derived CDR1 and CDR2 are MNHEY and SVGAGI. The CDR3 loop spans 15 amino acids. Trimming stripped 11 bases from V and 1 base from J, with 20 bases between. This CDR3 reads CAAKRGQVLQETQYF. The CDR3 nucleotides read TGTGCCGCGAAGCGGGGACAGGTTCTCCAAGAGACCCAGTACTTC.

This clone was counted once. The rearrangement joins TRBV4-2 to TRBJ1-1; TRBD1 might be the D (6 bases). The V and J ends lost 2 bases and 1 base respectively, with 11 bases between them. The germline V gene has CDR1 LGHNA and CDR2 YNFKEQ. The CDR3 runs 15 residues. As DNA, the CDR3 is TGTGCCAGCAGCCAAAGACCACAGGGGAACACTGAAGCTTTCTTT. The encoded protein is CASSQRPQGNTEAFF.

The chain combines TRBV19 with TRBJ2-7, with D perhaps matching TRBD2 (5 bases). Germline-derived CDR1 and CDR2 are LNHDA and SQIVND (reference sequence). The germline V and J ends were trimmed by 2 bases and 0 bases, with 11 bases remaining between them. The CDR3 has 15 residues. The CDR3 DNA is TGTGCCAGTAGTATACGCGGTCGGGACTCCTACGAGCAGTACTTC. It codes for CASSIRGRDSYEQYF.

This chain joins TRBV13 and TRBJ2-3; 7 nucleotides line up with TRBD1. V trimming: 5 bases; J trimming: 0 bases; junction bases outside the gene matches: 8. This CDR3 has 16 amino acids. From germline, CDR1 is PRHDT and CDR2 FYEKMQ (reference sequence). CDR3 loop: CASSTRTGPSTDTQYF. DNA of the CDR3: TGTGCCAGCAGCACCCGGACAGGCCCAAGCACAGATACGCAGTATTTT.

The chain combines TRBV4-1 with TRBJ2-7; D is uncertain. The CDR3 contains 14 residues. The germline V and J ends were trimmed by 3 bases and 2 bases, with 11 bases remaining between them. Germline V gene data show CDR1 as MGHRA and CDR2 as YSYEKL. The DNA for the CDR3 is TGCGCCAGCAGCCACCCTGGCAGTACCTACGAGCAGTACTTC. Its translation: CASSHPGSTYEQYF.

About this clone: The junction shows a germline mismatch at one end, possibly a read error. V usage is TRBV12-5 and J usage is TRBJ2-7; D is unresolved. This CDR3 is built from 11 residues. Germline assignment: CDR1 LGHNT and CDR2 FRNRAP. For the CDR3, the DNA is TGTGCTAGTGGTTTGGTACTATTGGCAGACTTC. Protein sequence: CASGLVLLADF.

This clone was recorded once. This chain uses TRBV29-1 with TRBJ2-7; D not resolved. From germline, CDR1 is SQVTM and CDR2 ANQGSEA. The CDR3 runs to 14 residues. Trimming took off 6 bases at V and 3 bases at J, with 18 bases between the two ends. DNA for the CDR3: TGCAGCGTCGTGGTCCCAACTGGTGGCTACGAGCAGTACTTC. Its protein product is CSVVVPTGGYEQYF.

This rearrangement joins TRBV5-6 to TRBJ1-4; weak D call: TRBD1 (5 bases). Trimming cost V 1 base and J 8 bases, with 9 bases left between them. There are 13 residues in the CDR3. Germline V gene data show CDR1 as SGHDT and CDR2 as YYEEEE. The CDR3 loop is CASSLTGGEKLFF. The CDR3, as DNA: TGTGCCAGCAGCTTGACAGGAGGGGAAAAACTGTTTTTT.

V gene TRBV19 combines with J gene TRBJ2-6, with 7 bases identical to TRBD1. V shed 10 bases, J shed 2 bases, and the junction held 5 bases outside the gene matches. This CDR3 has 14 residues. Looked up from germline, CDR1 is LNHDA and CDR2 is SQIVND (reference sequence). CDR3 protein: CATLDRTGANVLTF. CDR3 in DNA: TGTGCCACCTTGGACAGGACTGGGGCCAACGTCCTGACTTTC.

V gene TRBV11-2 combines with J gene TRBJ2-1; perhaps TRBD1 as D (5 bases). The CDR3 has 13 residues. Germline V lookup: CDR1 SGHAT, CDR2 FQNNGV. Between the trimmed V and J ends, which lost 1 base and 10 bases, there was a span of 11 bases. CDR3 nucleotide sequence: TGTGCCAGCAGCTTAGCCCTGCGACAGGAGCAGTTCTTC. This encodes CASSLALRQEQFF.

This clone was detected only once. V gene TRBV5-1 combines with J gene TRBJ1-3; 11 bases are shared with TRBD1. Germline V lookup: CDR1 SGHRS, CDR2 YFSETQ. Trimming at V came to 6 bases and at J to 2 bases, leaving 4 bases not matched to a gene. The CDR3 runs 15 residues. CDR3: CASTGTGGPGNTIYF. CDR3 coding DNA: TGCGCCAGCACCGGGACAGGGGGTCCTGGAAACACCATATATTTT.

The chain joins TRBV10-3 to TRBJ1-5; TRBD1 matches 9 bases. The CDR3 covers 17 residues. Germline V gene sequence: CDR1 ENHRY, CDR2 SYGVKD. J lost 6 bases, V lost 0 bases, and 9 bases had no gene match. CDR3 bases: TGTGCCATCAGTGAGTCGGGGACAGGGTTCGCGGGTCAGCCCCAGCATTTT. It codes for CAISESGTGFAGQPQHF.

This clone was observed a few times. The chain links TRBV9 to TRBJ2-3; the match to TRBD2 covers 8 bases. Trimming at V came to 4 bases and at J to 3 bases, leaving 10 bases not matched to a gene. The length of the CDR3 is 16 residues. Germline-derived CDR1 and CDR2 are SGDLS and YYNGEE. The CDR3: CASSTRTSSTTDTQYF. As DNA, the CDR3 is TGTGCCAGCAGCACCCGGACTAGCTCGACAACAGATACGCAGTATTTT.

This clone was observed once. The V and J genes are TRBV7-8 and TRBJ2-1, with D possibly called TRBD1 or TRBD2 (6 bases each). The V gene lost 0 bases and the J gene lost 6 bases, with 18 bases spanning the gap. Germline-derived CDR1 and CDR2 are SGHVS and FQNEAQ. The CDR3 is made up of 17 amino acids. CDR3 loop: CASSLALGGGPLNEQFF. CDR3 bases: TGTGCCAGCAGCTTAGCGCTCGGAGGGGGGCCACTCAATGAGCAGTTCTTC.

The chain joins TRBV9 to TRBJ2-7; the D is unclear. CDR3 length equals 15 residues. Germline V lookup: CDR1 SGDLS, CDR2 YYNGEE. V dropped 6 bases and J dropped 6 bases, with 22 bases sitting between them. This CDR3 reads CASIPTPSNGCEQYF. In DNA form, the CDR3 reads TGTGCCAGCATCCCGACACCCAGCAATGGCTGCGAGCAGTACTTC. The full variable domain, its missing parts supplied by reference TRBV9 and TRBJ2-7, is DSGVTQTPKHLITATGQRVTLRCSPRSGDLSVYWYQQSLDQGLQFLIQYYNGEERAKGNILERFSAQQFPDLHSELNLSSLELGDSALYFCASIPTPSNGCEQYFGPGTRLTVT.

The gene calls are TRBV6-2 or TRBV6-3 and TRBJ1-2; TRBD1 might be the D (6 bases). In germline, CDR1 is MNHEY, CDR2 SVGEGT. Trimming took 0 bases from V and 8 from J, leaving 16 bases between them. There are 15 residues in the CDR3. Here the CDR3 reads CASSYSTGPYEGYTF. Here the CDR3 DNA reads TGTGCCAGCAGTTACTCGACAGGTCCCTATGAGGGCTACACCTTC.

In its sample, this clone was seen once. This chain joins TRBV5-1 and TRBJ2-5, with D perhaps TRBD2 (5 bases). Germline V gives CDR1 SGHRS, CDR2 YFSETQ. The V end was cut by 5 bases, the J end by 11 bases, with 16 bases between. This CDR3 has 12 amino acids. The DNA of the CDR3 is TGCGCCAGCAGGGACTCCGCCTATTCTCAGTACTTC. Translating it yields CASRDSAYSQYF.

This sequence joins TRBV2 and TRBJ2-7; no firm D call. The CDR3 has 15 residues. Trimming shortened V by 6 bases and J by 4 bases, and 19 bases separated the two germline ends. Per germline, CDR1 SNHLY and CDR2 FYNNEI. CDR3 amino acids: CASSKRSQDGYEQYF. The CDR3 bases are TGTGCCAGCAGCAAGCGCTCCCAGGATGGATACGAGCAGTACTTC.

This rearrangement joins TRBV10-3 to TRBJ2-1, with a tentative D call TRBD2 (5 bases). The CDR3 length is 15 residues. CDR1 and CDR2 (germline): ENHRY, SYGVKD. V gave up 10 bases and J gave up 0 bases, with 16 bases separating them. The CDR3 sequence: CATEGGSSSYNEQFF. DNA for the CDR3: TGTGCCACCGAGGGTGGGTCGAGCTCCTACAATGAGCAGTTCTTC.

The chain is built from TRBV6-2 or TRBV6-3 and TRBJ1-2; D possibly corresponds to TRBD1 (5 bases). The CDR3 is 19 residues long. Looked up from germline, CDR1 is MNHEY and CDR2 is SVGEGT. Trimming removed 3 bases at V and 3 bases at J, with 26 bases between. The chain's CDR3 is CASSYLRPVLGLGDYGYTF. The CDR3 nucleotides are TGTGCCAGCAGTTATCTCCGTCCAGTCTTGGGATTAGGGGACTATGGCTACACCTTC.

The chain links TRBV19 to TRBJ2-1, with D perhaps matching TRBD1 (5 bases). The V end lost 7 bases, the J end lost 6 bases, and 22 bases lay between the germline ends. This CDR3 spans 16 amino acids. Germline V gene lookup returns CDR1 LNHDA and CDR2 SQIVND (reference sequence). CDR3 in amino acids: CASTRSSTVLGNEQFF. The CDR3 nucleotides read TGTGCCAGTACCCGATCCTCGACAGTGCTGGGCAATGAGCAGTTCTTC. Filled out from reference TRBV19 and TRBJ2-1, the complete variable domain reads DGGITQSPKYLFRKEGQNVTLSCEQNLNHDAMYWYRQDPGQGLRLIYYSQIVNDFQKGDIAEGYSVSREKKESFPLTVTSAQKNPTAFYLCASTRSSTVLGNEQFFGPGTRLTVL.